One sample yielded the 5 T cell receptor beta chains listed below, sequenced in a study of CD8 T cells in ankylosing spondylitis. TCRdb fed the 5' RACE reads into MiXCR, producing one record per CDR3 protein. The data contain approximately 150,000 distinct CDR3 sequences, around 9.6% of them singletons. The sample taken for sequencing was blood, either unsorted or a sorted T cell fraction (not recorded which). Receptor source: a female donor with ankylosing spondylitis or in good health (not recorded which).

The chain combines TRBV7-9 with TRBJ2-3, with 13 bases that match TRBD2. Germline CDR1 is SEHNR and CDR2 is FQNEAQ (reference sequence). Losses at the gene ends were 3 bases for V and 4 bases for J; bases not matched to a gene: 4. This CDR3 region has 16 residues. CDR3 nucleotide sequence: TGTGCCAGCAGCTTCACTAGCGGGAGGGCCCCAGATACGCAGTATTTT. It translates to CASSFTSGRAPDTQYF. The full variable domain, completed using reference TRBV7-9 and TRBJ2-3, is DTGVSQNPRHKITKRGQNVTFRCDPISEHNRLYWYRQTLGQGPEFLTYFQNEAQLEKSRLLSDRFSAERPKGSFSTLEIQRTEQGDSAMYLCASSFTSGRAPDTQYFGPGTRLTVL.

This chain uses TRBV29-1 with TRBJ1-2; 10 nucleotides agree with TRBD1. This CDR3 region has 15 residues. J lost 4 bases, V lost 0 bases, and 5 bases had no gene match. Germline CDR1 reads SQVTM; CDR2 reads ANQGSEA. For the CDR3, the DNA is TGCAGCGTTGAAGATCTGACAGGGGGCGGCTATGGCTACACCTTC. Protein: CSVEDLTGGGYGYTF.

This clonotype was seen many times. The chain combines TRBV7-2 with TRBJ2-7; 7 bases are a match to TRBD2. Germline-derived CDR1 and CDR2 are SGHTA and FQGNSA. V trimming: 2 bases; J trimming: 3 bases; junction bases outside the gene matches: 7. This CDR3 comprises 15 residues. The DNA of the CDR3 is TGTGCCAGCAGCTTATCGGTAGCGGGCCTCTACGAGCAGTACTTC. Its protein is CASSLSVAGLYEQYF.

The chain combines TRBV7-6 with TRBJ2-3; 9 bases line up with TRBD1. Losses at the gene ends were 5 bases for V and 7 bases for J; bases not matched to a gene: 13. The CDR3 consists of 16 residues. Germline assignment: CDR1 SGHVS and CDR2 FNYEAQ. The DNA for the CDR3 is TGTGCCAGCAGCCCCGCGGACAGGGGATATGGGAATACGCAGTATTTT. Translated: CASSPADRGYGNTQYF.

The chain carries TRBV5-8 and TRBJ2-1; TRBD2 aligns across 11 bases. J was trimmed by 4 bases and V by 4 bases; bases with no gene match: 4. This CDR3 spans 15 amino acids. Per the germline V gene, CDR1 is SGHTS and CDR2 is YDEGEE. The CDR3 DNA reads as TGTGCCAGCAGCGTCGGGACTAGCGGATACAATGAGCAGTTCTTC. Its translation: CASSVGTSGYNEQFF.